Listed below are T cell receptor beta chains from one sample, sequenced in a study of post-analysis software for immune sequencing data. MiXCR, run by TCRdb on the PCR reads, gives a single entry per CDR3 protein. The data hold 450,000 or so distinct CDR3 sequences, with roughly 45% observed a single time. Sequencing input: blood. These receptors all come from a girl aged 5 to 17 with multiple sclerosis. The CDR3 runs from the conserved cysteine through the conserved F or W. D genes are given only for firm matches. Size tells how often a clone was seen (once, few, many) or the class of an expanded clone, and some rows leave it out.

CDR3 DNA: TGTGCCAGCAGCGTCGCCGCCCAACTATCCACAGATACGCAGTATTTT
CDR3 protein: CASSVAAQLSTDTQYF
V gene: TRBV9
J gene: TRBJ2-3
clone size: few
D gene: .

CDR3 DNA: TGTGCCAGCAGCTTAGGACAGGGGCACTCCTACGAGCAGTACTTC
CDR3 protein: CASSLGQGHSYEQYF
V gene: TRBV7-9
J gene: TRBJ2-7
clone size: .
D gene: TRBD1

CDR3 DNA: TGTGCCAGCAGTTCAACTAGGACAGGGGGCTACTTAGGCTACACCTTC
CDR3 protein: CASSSTRTGGYLGYTF
V gene: TRBV6-5
J gene: TRBJ1-2
clone size: .
D gene: TRBD1

CDR3 DNA: TGTGCCAGTAATCGCTTTGGCAGTTACGAGCAGTACTTC
CDR3 protein: CASNRFGSYEQYF
V gene: TRBV19
J gene: TRBJ2-7
clone size: .
D gene: .

CDR3 DNA: TGTGCCAGCAGTCCGACGGACATCAAGGGGGAGCAGTACTTC
CDR3 protein: CASSPTDIKGEQYF
V gene: TRBV28
J gene: TRBJ2-5
clone size: .
D gene: .

CDR3 DNA: TGTGCCAGCAGTTACAGAGCGGCCAAAAACATTCAGTACTTC
CDR3 protein: CASSYRAAKNIQYF
V gene: TRBV6-2/TRBV6-3
J gene: TRBJ2-4
clone size: once
D gene: .

CDR3 DNA: TGTGCCAGCAGTCCCCCAGGGGGAAGCGGCTATGGCTACACCTTC
CDR3 protein: CASSPPGGSGYGYTF
V gene: TRBV25-1
J gene: TRBJ1-2
clone size: .
D gene: TRBD1

CDR3 DNA: TGTGCCAGCAGTTCTCGACAGGGAAAGGTTAATCAGCCCCAGCATTTT
CDR3 protein: CASSSRQGKVNQPQHF
V gene: TRBV27
J gene: TRBJ1-5
clone size: .
D gene: TRBD1

CDR3 DNA: TGTGCCAGCAGCACGGGAGCCCAGGGGAGCACAGATACGCAGTATTTT
CDR3 protein: CASSTGAQGSTDTQYF
V gene: TRBV28
J gene: TRBJ2-3
clone size: .
D gene: .

CDR3 DNA: TGTGCCAGCAGCCGAAGACAGGGGGCGCGCGGTCAGCCCCAGCATTTT
CDR3 protein: CASSRRQGARGQPQHF
V gene: TRBV7-8
J gene: TRBJ1-5
clone size: .
D gene: TRBD1

CDR3 DNA: TGCGCCAGCAGCTTGGTGGTAGCGTCCTACAATGAGCAGTACTTC
CDR3 protein: CASSLVVASYNEQYF
V gene: TRBV5-1
J gene: TRBJ2-7
clone size: .
D gene: .

CDR3 DNA: TGCGCCAGCAGCGCCACTGATCTGGACACCCAAGAGACCCAGTACTTC
CDR3 protein: CASSATDLDTQETQYF
V gene: TRBV5-1
J gene: TRBJ2-5
clone size: many
D gene: .

CDR3 DNA: TGTGCCAGCAGCTTATCCCCCGGCGGGGGCGGTAGCACAAATGAGCAGTACTTC
CDR3 protein: CASSLSPGGGGSTNEQYF
V gene: TRBV7-9
J gene: TRBJ2-7
clone size: .
D gene: .

CDR3 DNA: TGTGCCAGCAGCTTAGATCTATTTAACAGGCGGTCCTACGAGCAGTACTTC
CDR3 protein: CASSLDLFNRRSYEQYF
V gene: TRBV11-2
J gene: TRBJ2-7
clone size: .
D gene: .

CDR3 DNA: TGTGCCAGCAGAAGAGGGGGCGGGTCTAGCACAGATACGCAGTATTTT
CDR3 protein: CASRRGGGSSTDTQYF
V gene: TRBV7-2
J gene: TRBJ2-3
clone size: once
D gene: TRBD1

CDR3 DNA: TGTGCCAGCAGCGCTAGGAGCTCCTACGAGCAGTACTTC
CDR3 protein: CASSARSSYEQYF
V gene: TRBV11-2
J gene: TRBJ2-7
clone size: many
D gene: .

CDR3 DNA: TGTGCCAGCAGCTTAGAGCGGACTAGCGGAGGCGATGAGCAGTTCTTC
CDR3 protein: CASSLERTSGGDEQFF
V gene: TRBV13
J gene: TRBJ2-1
clone size: .
D gene: TRBD2

CDR3 DNA: TGCGCCAGCAGCCAAGCGCGGGATAGCAATCAGCCCCAGCATTTT
CDR3 protein: CASSQARDSNQPQHF
V gene: TRBV4-1
J gene: TRBJ1-5
clone size: .
D gene: .

CDR3 DNA: TGCAGCGTCCCGACTAGCGGGAGGATATTGTCCCAAGAGACCCAGTACTTC
CDR3 protein: CSVPTSGRILSQETQYF
V gene: TRBV29-1
J gene: TRBJ2-5
clone size: .
D gene: TRBD2

CDR3 DNA: TGTGCCAGCAGTTTAGGGTCAGGGAGGGTTTACGAGCAGTACTTC
CDR3 protein: CASSLGSGRVYEQYF
V gene: TRBV27
J gene: TRBJ2-7
clone size: .
D gene: TRBD2

CDR3 DNA: TGTGCCAGCAGCTTAGAGCCTTCCAGGGGCCACGAGCAGTACTTC
CDR3 protein: CASSLEPSRGHEQYF
V gene: TRBV7-2
J gene: TRBJ2-7
clone size: .
D gene: .

CDR3 DNA: TGTGCCAGCAGCTTAGGGGAAACCACCAAAAACATTCAGTACTTC
CDR3 protein: CASSLGETTKNIQYF
V gene: TRBV7-3
J gene: TRBJ2-4
clone size: .
D gene: .

CDR3 DNA: TGCGCCAGCAGCCAAGATGTTGGACAGGGTGCGGGCGAGCAGTACTTC
CDR3 protein: CASSQDVGQGAGEQYF
V gene: TRBV4-1
J gene: TRBJ2-7
clone size: few
D gene: TRBD1

CDR3 DNA: TGCGCCAGCAGCCCCGGCGTCTCGACCAAAAACATTCAGTACTTC
CDR3 protein: CASSPGVSTKNIQYF
V gene: TRBV4-1
J gene: TRBJ2-4
clone size: .
D gene: .

CDR3 DNA: TGTGCCAGCAGTGCTTTGACATGGAGCTCCTACAATGAGCAGTTCTTC
CDR3 protein: CASSALTWSSYNEQFF
V gene: TRBV2
J gene: TRBJ2-1
clone size: .
D gene: .

CDR3 DNA: TGCAGTGCTAGATTTCGGGACAGGGCGTACGAGCAGTACTTC
CDR3 protein: CSARFRDRAYEQYF
V gene: TRBV20-1
J gene: TRBJ2-7
clone size: few
D gene: TRBD1

CDR3 DNA: TGTGCCACCAGCCCCCACAGGGGTGAAGCTTTCTTT
CDR3 protein: CATSPHRGEAFF
V gene: TRBV15
J gene: TRBJ1-1
clone size: .
D gene: TRBD1

CDR3 DNA: TGCAGCGTTGAAAAGGCCTACAATGAGCAGTTCTTC
CDR3 protein: CSVEKAYNEQFF
V gene: TRBV29-1
J gene: TRBJ2-1
clone size: .
D gene: .

CDR3 DNA: TGTGCCAGCAGCCTACGGACAGGCTTTTATGAAAAACTGTTTTTT
CDR3 protein: CASSLRTGFYEKLFF
V gene: TRBV28
J gene: TRBJ1-4
clone size: few
D gene: TRBD1

CDR3 DNA: TGTGCCAGCAGTTACTGGGACGACTCCTTATACAATGAGCAGTTCTTC
CDR3 protein: CASSYWDDSLYNEQFF
V gene: TRBV6-6
J gene: TRBJ2-1
clone size: .
D gene: .

CDR3 DNA: TGTGCCAGCAGTTTTGGGAGGCGGGTATCAGATACGCAGTATTTT
CDR3 protein: CASSFGRRVSDTQYF
V gene: TRBV28
J gene: TRBJ2-3
clone size: .
D gene: .

CDR3 DNA: TGTGCCAGCAGCCCCTTTTCCCATGCGGTGATGGAGTCGGCCAAAAACATTCAGTACTTC
CDR3 protein: CASSPFSHAVMESAKNIQYF
V gene: TRBV7-2
J gene: TRBJ2-4
clone size: .
D gene: .

CDR3 DNA: TGTGCCAGCAGTTTAGACAGTGCTTTCTTT
CDR3 protein: CASSLDSAFF
V gene: TRBV12-3/TRBV12-4
J gene: TRBJ1-1
clone size: few
D gene: .

CDR3 DNA: TGCAGTGCGCGGCCGGGAACGGGGGCCGGAAATGAGCAGTTCTTC
CDR3 protein: CSARPGTGAGNEQFF
V gene: TRBV20-1
J gene: TRBJ2-1
clone size: .
D gene: .

CDR3 DNA: TGCAGTGCTGATCGGTCCGGACAGGGGGCTGAGACCCAGTACTTC
CDR3 protein: CSADRSGQGAETQYF
V gene: TRBV20-1
J gene: TRBJ2-5
clone size: few
D gene: TRBD1

CDR3 DNA: TGTGCCAGCAGCCGGGACAGGAATCAGCCCCAGCATTTT
CDR3 protein: CASSRDRNQPQHF
V gene: TRBV5-4
J gene: TRBJ1-5
clone size: .
D gene: TRBD1

CDR3 DNA: TGTGCCAGCAGCGTAGCGGGAGCGGAAGGGGGTGAGCAGTTCTTC
CDR3 protein: CASSVAGAEGGEQFF
V gene: TRBV9
J gene: TRBJ2-1
clone size: few
D gene: .

CDR3 DNA: TGTGCCAGCAGCCAAGATCGACAGACAGCCTCGACCTATAATTCACCCCTCCACTTT
CDR3 protein: CASSQDRQTASTYNSPLHF
V gene: TRBV4-2
J gene: TRBJ1-6
clone size: few
D gene: .

CDR3 DNA: TGTGCCAGCAGTTACGGGTCGGGCGTAGGCCCTCCAGACGAGCAGTACTTC
CDR3 protein: CASSYGSGVGPPDEQYF
V gene: TRBV6-2/TRBV6-3
J gene: TRBJ2-7
clone size: few
D gene: .

CDR3 DNA: TGTGCCAGCAGCCAACGGAAGGCTGAAGCTTTCTTT
CDR3 protein: CASSQRKAEAFF
V gene: TRBV4-2
J gene: TRBJ1-1
clone size: few
D gene: .

CDR3 DNA: TGCAGCGTTCGGCTACTAGCGGGATCCTACGAGCAGTACTTC
CDR3 protein: CSVRLLAGSYEQYF
V gene: TRBV29-1
J gene: TRBJ2-7
clone size: .
D gene: TRBD2

CDR3 DNA: TGTGCCAGCAGTTTGTCCGGTGTATCTGGGGCCAACGTCCTGACTTTC
CDR3 protein: CASSLSGVSGANVLTF
V gene: TRBV12-3/TRBV12-4
J gene: TRBJ2-6
clone size: few
D gene: .

CDR3 DNA: TGTGCCAGCAGTCCCGACATGGTTGGGGAGCAGTACTTC
CDR3 protein: CASSPDMVGEQYF
V gene: TRBV6-5
J gene: TRBJ2-4
clone size: few
D gene: .

CDR3 DNA: TGTGCCAGCAGCCAGGACCCTGACAATGAGCAGTTCTTC
CDR3 protein: CASSQDPDNEQFF
V gene: TRBV7-9
J gene: TRBJ2-1
clone size: .
D gene: .

CDR3 DNA: TGCGCCAGCAGCGGTATCGTATTAGCGGGAGGAGGAGAGACCCAGTACTTC
CDR3 protein: CASSGIVLAGGGETQYF
V gene: TRBV5-1
J gene: TRBJ2-5
clone size: .
D gene: TRBD2

CDR3 DNA: TGTGCCAGCAGTCCGTTAACTAGCGCCGGCACAGATACGCAGTATTTT
CDR3 protein: CASSPLTSAGTDTQYF
V gene: TRBV27
J gene: TRBJ2-3
clone size: .
D gene: TRBD2

CDR3 DNA: TGTGCCAGCAGCGTCCCGGGACAGGGGACCGAGCAGTACTTC
CDR3 protein: CASSVPGQGTEQYF
V gene: TRBV7-2
J gene: TRBJ2-7
clone size: .
D gene: TRBD1

CDR3 DNA: TGCAGTGCTAGGGCCCCACCCCCTAGCGCCTACTACGAGCAGTACTTC
CDR3 protein: CSARAPPPSAYYEQYF
V gene: TRBV20-1
J gene: TRBJ2-7
clone size: many
D gene: .

CDR3 DNA: TGTGCCAGCAGCCAATTGTGGAATACGCAGTATTTT
CDR3 protein: CASSQLWNTQYF
V gene: TRBV14
J gene: TRBJ2-3
clone size: .
D gene: .

CDR3 DNA: TGTGCCAGCAGCCGGAGCGTTTTAGGACTGGCTAACTATGGCTACACCTTC
CDR3 protein: CASSRSVLGLANYGYTF
V gene: TRBV12-3/TRBV12-4
J gene: TRBJ1-2
clone size: few
D gene: .

CDR3 DNA: TGTGCCAGCAGCTTAGAGCGGGGGACCTACAATGAGCAGTTCTTC
CDR3 protein: CASSLERGTYNEQFF
V gene: TRBV7-2
J gene: TRBJ2-1
clone size: few
D gene: TRBD2